One and the same sample provided the 14 T cell receptor beta chains below, sequenced in a study of CD8 T cells in ankylosing spondylitis. TCRdb re-derived calls from the 5' RACE reads in MiXCR, one entry per CDR3 protein. In the table there are a few hundred thousand distinct CDR3 sequences, more than 15% of which are singletons. The sample taken for sequencing was blood, either unsorted or a sorted T cell fraction (not recorded which). All receptors come from a male donor with ankylosing spondylitis or in good health (not recorded which).

This clonotype was counted between two and nine times. This chain uses TRBV7-9 with TRBJ2-1; D unclear. Germline V gives CDR1 SEHNR, CDR2 FQNEAQ (reference sequence). V was clipped by 5 bases and J by 0 bases, with 11 bases between them. The CDR3 spans 15 residues. The DNA for the CDR3 is TGTGCCAGCAGCCGGGCCTCGAGCTCCTACAATGAGCAGTTCTTC. It codes for CASSRASSSYNEQFF.

This clonotype was recorded many times. The chain links TRBV12-3 or TRBV12-4 to TRBJ2-3; unclear D gene. V lost 2 bases to trimming and J lost 2 bases, with 8 bases between them. The CDR3 is made up of 14 amino acids. For the CDR3, the DNA is TGTGCCAGCAGTTTAATAGACTTCACAGATACGCAGTATTTT. This codes for CASSLIDFTDTQYF.

Only a few counts were recorded for this clonotype. The chain is built from TRBV14 and TRBJ2-5; D unresolved. The CDR3 is 13 residues long. In germline, CDR1 is SGHDN, CDR2 FVKESK. The V end lost 1 base, the J end lost 6 bases, and 9 bases lay between the germline ends. The CDR3 DNA is TGTGCCAGCAGCCAAGTACTTTTGCAGACCCAGTACTTC. Residues: CASSQVLLQTQYF.

This chain uses TRBV9 with TRBJ2-7; 10 bases are shared with TRBD2. Per the germline V gene, CDR1 is SGDLS and CDR2 is YYNGEE. J was trimmed by 9 bases and V by 4 bases; bases with no gene match: 13. The length of the CDR3 is 15 residues. CDR3 bases: TGTGCCAGCAGCCCCGACCTAGCGGGAGTCGTCGGGCAGTACTTC. Its translation is CASSPDLAGVVGQYF.

The genes are TRBV4-3 and TRBJ2-7; D gene unclear. V lost 0 bases to trimming and J lost 2 bases, with 14 bases between them. The CDR3 totals 16 residues. In germline, CDR1 is LGHNA, CDR2 YSLEER. The CDR3 DNA sequence: TGCGCCAGCAGCCAAGATCGAACGGGCTTAGCCTACGAGCAGTACTTC. It is translated as CASSQDRTGLAYEQYF.

This clonotype was picked up a small number of times. V usage is TRBV6-9 and J usage is TRBJ2-5; 9 nucleotides align to TRBD1. This CDR3 is built from 17 residues. CDR1 and CDR2 (germline): MNHGY, SVAAGI. The V gene end was trimmed by 4 bases and the J gene end by 0 bases; junction bases not matched to a gene: 9. DNA for the CDR3: TGTGCCAGCAGTTTCGGGACAGGGAATAACTACCAAGAGACCCAGTACTTC. Protein sequence: CASSFGTGNNYQETQYF.

The chain uses TRBV12-3 or TRBV12-4 and TRBJ2-3; 11 bases match TRBD1. This CDR3 has 18 amino acids. Trimming cost V 6 bases and J 2 bases; bases outside gene matches: 13. The CDR3 region is CASRRDRGSLFHTDTQYF. The CDR3, as DNA: TGTGCCAGCAGAAGGGACAGGGGGTCCCTGTTCCACACAGATACGCAGTATTTT.

This clonotype has ten or more counts. The CDR3, as DNA: TGTGCCAGCAGTGCCTTAGCGCTAGATACGCAGTATTTT. It translates to CASSALALDTQYF. The rearrangement links TRBV2 to TRBJ2-3, with D tentatively TRBD2 (5 bases). The CDR3 runs 13 residues. The V gene lost 4 bases and the J gene lost 5 bases, with 10 bases spanning the gap. Germline CDR1 and CDR2: SNHLY and FYNNEI. Full variable domain (rest looked up from reference TRBV2 and TRBJ2-3): EPEVTQTPSHQVTQMGQEVILRCVPISNHLYFYWYRQILGQKVEFLVSFYNNEISEKSEIFDDQFSVERPDGSNFTLKIRSTKLEDSAMYFCASSALALDTQYFGPGTRLTVL.

This clonotype was found a few times. The chain employs TRBV12-3 or TRBV12-4 and TRBJ2-1; 7 bases map to TRBD1. Unmatched junction bases numbered 8, after V lost 11 bases and J lost 7 bases. This CDR3 is built from 12 residues. CDR3 sequence: CASGTESNEQFF. The CDR3 nucleotides are TGTGCCTCCGGGACAGAATCTAATGAGCAGTTCTTC.

The CDR3 sequence: CASIGLAGGSSYEQYF. CDR3 coding DNA: TGTGCCAGCATTGGACTAGCGGGAGGGTCCTCCTACGAGCAGTACTTC. The genes are TRBV27 and TRBJ2-7; 15 bases are a match to TRBD2. The CDR3 has 16 residues. V shed 7 bases, J shed 0 bases, and the junction held 4 bases outside the gene matches. Germline CDR1 is MNHEY and CDR2 is SMNVEV (reference sequence).

This clonotype was observed at least ten times. This rearrangement joins TRBV28 to TRBJ2-1; no firm D call. The CDR3 has 11 residues. Germline V gene lookup returns CDR1 MDHEN and CDR2 SYDVKM. V was clipped by 4 bases and J by 7 bases, with 5 bases between them. The CDR3 coding sequence is TGTGCCAGCAGTTGGTCTAATGAGCAGTTCTTC. This translates into CASSWSNEQFF.

This clonotype was observed many times. This sequence joins TRBV12-3 or TRBV12-4 and TRBJ2-2; D uncertain. V was pared by 5 bases and J by 3 bases, with 4 bases between. This CDR3 comprises 12 residues. CDR3 in amino acids: CASSAYTGELFF. In nucleotides, the CDR3 is TGTGCCAGCAGTGCCTACACCGGGGAGCTGTTTTTT.

This clonotype has at least ten counts. This chain joins TRBV10-3 and TRBJ2-1, with a tentative D call TRBD2 (6 bases). Per germline, CDR1 ENHRY and CDR2 SYGVKD. V dropped 2 bases and J dropped 4 bases, with 12 bases sitting between them. CDR3 length: 15 residues. CDR3 DNA sequence: TGTGCCATCAGTGAGGGGGCGGGATTATACAATGAGCAGTTCTTC. Translated, it gives CAISEGAGLYNEQFF.

This clonotype was recorded at least ten times. The chain links TRBV5-1 to TRBJ2-7; 7 nucleotides align to TRBD1. The junction had 12 bases not matched to a gene; V was cut back by 3 bases and J by 6 bases. Germline CDR1 reads SGHRS; CDR2 reads YFSETQ. The CDR3 covers 15 residues. As DNA, the CDR3 is TGCGCCAGCAGCTCGGTGGGGGCAGGGGGTGGCGAGCAGTACTTC. This codes for CASSSVGAGGGEQYF.